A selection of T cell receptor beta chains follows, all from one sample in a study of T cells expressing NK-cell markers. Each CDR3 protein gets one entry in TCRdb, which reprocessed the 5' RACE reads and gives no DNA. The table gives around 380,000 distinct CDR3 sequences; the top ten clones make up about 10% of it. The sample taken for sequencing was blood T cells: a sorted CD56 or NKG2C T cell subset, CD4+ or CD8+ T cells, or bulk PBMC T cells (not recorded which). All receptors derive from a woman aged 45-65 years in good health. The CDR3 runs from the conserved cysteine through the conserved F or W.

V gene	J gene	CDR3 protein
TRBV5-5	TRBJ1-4	CASSLEGAWNEKLFF
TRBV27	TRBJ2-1	CASSQYTNPYNEQFF
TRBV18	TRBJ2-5	CASSTDRAKTQYF
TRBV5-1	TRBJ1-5	CASSGDRFFNQPQHF
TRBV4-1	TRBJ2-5	CASSHRGLFGETQYF
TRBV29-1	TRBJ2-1	CSVPFSGRMGYNEQFF
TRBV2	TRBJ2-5	CASMRTSGRQETQYF
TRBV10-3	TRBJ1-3	CAITGSGNTIYF
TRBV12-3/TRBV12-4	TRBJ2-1	CASSPRQGDHNEQFF
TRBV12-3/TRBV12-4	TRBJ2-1	CASSFEELKNEQFF
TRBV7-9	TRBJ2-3	CASWAQLGTDTQYF
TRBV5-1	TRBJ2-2	CASSPSLAGGGELFF
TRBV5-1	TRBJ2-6	CASSLGGQANVLTF
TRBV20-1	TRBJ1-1	CSAREGFTEAFF
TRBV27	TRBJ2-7	CASSSRGIYEQYF
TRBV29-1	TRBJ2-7	CSVGNWGRGRTYEQYF
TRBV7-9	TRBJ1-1	CASSVPPGQGTTEAFF
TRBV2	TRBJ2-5	CASSEAGTGLYQETQYF
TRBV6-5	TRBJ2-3	CASSYGAGGRSADTQYF
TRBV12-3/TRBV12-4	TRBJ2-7	CASSDREGEQYF
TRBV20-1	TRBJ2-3	CSAREVSSMTDTQYF
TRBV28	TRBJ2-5	CATTGYVVETQYF
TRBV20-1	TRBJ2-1	CSARETSARTSF
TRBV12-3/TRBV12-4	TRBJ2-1	CASGTPTVPVGPSSYNEQFF
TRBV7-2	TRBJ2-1	CASSLGTLLRNEQFF
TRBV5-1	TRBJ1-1	CASSTGPNTEAFF
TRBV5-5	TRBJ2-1	CASSLIEEAGNYEQFF
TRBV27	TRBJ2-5	CASRALLGREETQYF
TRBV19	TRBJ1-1	CASSIDTGGAESTEAFF
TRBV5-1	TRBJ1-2	CASSPSAGLKGYTF
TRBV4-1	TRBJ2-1	CASSQARAQDNEQFF
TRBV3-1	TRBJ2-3	CASSSRSGRTDTQYF
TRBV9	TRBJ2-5	CASSVVSGEMETQYF
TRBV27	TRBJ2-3	CASSSQPPNTDTQYF
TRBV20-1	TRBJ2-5	CSASSPDRGETQYF
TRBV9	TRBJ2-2	CASSVEGLMAGELFF